The rows below give T cell receptor beta chains drawn from one sample of a study of T-cell reconstitution after alpha-beta-depleted transplantation in children. TCRdb re-derived calls from the PCR reads in MiXCR, one entry per CDR3 protein. The table has around 300,000 distinct CDR3 sequences, more than 9% seen once. This specimen was peripheral blood, taken 180 days after TCRalphabeta/CD19-depleted stem cell transplant. These receptors originate from a male patient aged 2-15 years who had a stem cell transplant for chronic granulomatous disease, so the T cells may come from the graft donor. CDR3s include the opening cysteine and the closing phenylalanine or tryptophan. D genes are given only for firm matches. The size entry is marked missing in some rows and otherwise reads once, few, many or a size class.

TRBJ2-1,TRBV5-1,NA,many,TGCGCCAGCAGCCTGGGGACACTAGTAACCTACAATGAGCAGTTCTTC,CASSLGTLVTYNEQFF
TRBJ2-1,TRBV5-1,NA,few,TGCGCCAGCAGCCACGAGGGTGGGGACAATGAGCAGTTCTTC,CASSHEGGDNEQFF
TRBJ2-3,TRBV7-2,NA,many,TGTGCCAGCAGCTTAGTGGGCGGGTTCACAGATACGCAGTATTTT,CASSLVGGFTDTQYF
TRBJ2-1,TRBV6-4,TRBD2,many,TGTGCCAGCGCTAGAGGGGCAGCCGGCTGGACTAGCGGATACAATGAGCAGTTCTTC,CASARGAAGWTSGYNEQFF
TRBJ2-7,TRBV7-2,TRBD2,many,TGTGCCAGCAGCCAAAAAATGGGAGTAGCGGGAGGGTTTACCCGCTCCTACGAGCAGTACTTC,CASSQKMGVAGGFTRSYEQYF
TRBJ1-4,TRBV20-1,TRBD1,many,TGCAGTGCTAGAGTGGGACAGGGGGACGTTCAACTGTTTTTT,CSARVGQGDVQLFF
TRBJ1-5,TRBV10-2,NA,many,TGCGCCAGCAGCCCGAATAGCAATCAGCCCCAGCATTTT,CASSPNSNQPQHF
TRBJ1-1,TRBV6-5,TRBD1,NA,TGTGCCAGCAGTTACCTTGGGACAGGGAAGAACACTGAAGCTTTCTTT,CASSYLGTGKNTEAFF
TRBJ2-5,TRBV29-1,NA,many,TGCAGCTCTCGACAGAAGGAGACCCAGTACTTC,CSSRQKETQYF
TRBJ2-2,TRBV28,NA,many,TGTGCCAGCAGTTTATTGTGGGACACGGGAGGGGAGCTGTTTTTT,CASSLLWDTGGELFF